The 6 T cell receptor beta chains presented below share a single source sample, sequenced in a study of shared clonotypes between healthy human individuals. CD45RO-negative cells were positively selected for CCR7, leaving out terminally differentiated effector memory CD45RA+ cells. Assay: immunoSEQ multiplex PCR; the TCRdb copy retains only in-frame clones and omits some. This sample yields just over 2,000,000 clones, of which roughly 95% are seen a single time; more than 0.95% belongs to the top ten. Sequenced material: naive CD8+ T cells sorted from blood. These receptors all stem from a man younger than 35 in good health.

V and J are TRBV6-5 and TRBJ2-2, with 9 positions matching TRBD2. The CDR3 has 16 amino acids. V lost 2 bases to trimming and J lost 4 bases; unmatched junction nucleotides: 5. The germline CDR1 and CDR2 sequences are MNHEY and SVGAGI. CDR3 DNA: TGTGCCAGCAGTTACGGGCTAGCGGGACCCACCGGGGAGCTGTTTTTT. This encodes CASSYGLAGPTGELFF.

The V gene is TRBV6-1, the J gene TRBJ2-3; D remains unclear. The CDR3 loop spans 17 amino acids. Trimming shortened V by 0 bases and J by 1 base, and 14 bases separated the two germline ends. Per germline, CDR1 MNHNS and CDR2 SASEGT. The CDR3 reads CASSEAHGSPGTDTQYF. Here the CDR3 DNA reads TGTGCCAGCAGTGAAGCGCATGGCTCTCCGGGCACAGATACGCAGTATTTT.

This clone has just one count. The CDR3 reads CASSLNVMNTEAFF. The CDR3 DNA reads as TGTGCCAGCAGTTTAAACGTCATGAACACTGAAGCTTTCTTT. The chain employs TRBV27 and TRBJ1-1, with D hard to call. The CDR3 is 14 residues long. Per the germline V gene, CDR1 is MNHEY and CDR2 is SMNVEV (reference sequence). The V end lost 2 bases, the J end lost 0 bases, and 7 bases lay between the germline ends.

The chain carries TRBV19 and TRBJ2-4, with D perhaps TRBD1 or TRBD2 (5 bases each). The CDR3 contains 16 residues. The V gene's germline CDR1 is LNHDA and CDR2 SQIVND (reference sequence). V lost 3 bases and J 8 bases, leaving 20 bases between the germline ends. The CDR3 loop is CASSILFRGDGDIQYF. CDR3 in DNA: TGTGCCAGTAGTATCTTATTTCGAGGGGACGGGGACATTCAGTACTTC.

As regards this clone: An end of the junction does not agree with germline; a read error may underlie this. CDR3 sequence (DNA): TGTGCCAGCAGTTACTCGGGTGGGGGGACTGAGCAGCTCTTC. As protein: CASSYSGGGTEQLF. This chain uses TRBV6-5 with TRBJ2-1, with D perhaps TRBD2 (6 bases). Germline lookup yields CDR1 MNHEY and CDR2 SVGAGI. CDR3 length: 14 residues.

This clone was counted a single time. The chain links TRBV7-8 to TRBJ2-2, with D perhaps TRBD2 (7 bases). The V gene lost 0 bases and the J gene lost 0 bases, with 11 bases spanning the gap. From germline, CDR1 is SGHVS and CDR2 FQNEAQ. The CDR3 loop spans 17 amino acids. This CDR3 reads CASSLAEGGTNTGELFF. As DNA, the CDR3 is TGTGCCAGCAGCTTAGCGGAGGGGGGGACGAACACCGGGGAGCTGTTTTTT.